These 22 T cell receptor beta chains were sequenced from one sample in a study of OX40 agonist ivuxolimab in advanced cancers. Clones were read by immunoSEQ multiplex PCR, and TCRdb kept only the in-frame ones, dropping some. The data hold about 80,000 clones, with 84% observed a single time. The sample here was CD4+ or CD8+ T cells sorted from blood, taken in a trial of the OX40 agonist ivuxolimab. These receptor sequences come from an adult with an advanced solid tumor such as melanoma, head and neck, liver or kidney cancer.

This chain connects TRBV6-6 to TRBJ1-1; the match to TRBD1 covers 8 bases. Losses at the gene ends were 5 bases for V and 12 bases for J; bases not matched to a gene: 14. Germline-derived CDR1 and CDR2 are MNHNY and SVGAGI (reference sequence). CDR3 size: 14 residues. The CDR3 is CASSPYRDRRGTFF. CDR3 DNA sequence: TGTGCCAGCAGTCCCTATCGGGACAGGCGGGGAACTTTCTTT.

This clone was seen just once. A junction end diverges from the germline sequence, so it may reflect a read error. The chain recombines TRBV29-1 with TRBJ2-7; 7 bases align to TRBD2. Germline CDR1 and CDR2: SQVTM and ANQGSEA. There are 14 residues in the CDR3. The CDR3 DNA follows: TGCAGCGTTGAATTTGGGGGAGGGTCCTACGGGCAGTACTTC. Residues: CSVEFGGGSYGQYF.

The J gene is TRBJ1-1, the V gene TRBV6-5, with a possible D match to TRBD1 (5 bases). The V end lost 2 bases, the J end lost 1 base, and 11 bases lay between the germline ends. Germline lookup yields CDR1 MNHEY and CDR2 SVGAGI. The CDR3 runs to 15 residues. CDR3 coding DNA: TGTGCCAGCAGTTACCACGGACAACCGAACACTGAAGCTTTCTTT. Amino acids: CASSYHGQPNTEAFF.

The chain has TRBV6-5 and TRBJ1-4; TRBD1 aligns across 10 bases. The junction had 7 bases not matched to a gene; V was cut back by 5 bases and J by 7 bases. There are 15 residues in the CDR3. Germline V gene data show CDR1 as MNHEY and CDR2 as SVGAGI. Here the CDR3 reads CASSRPGQGREKLFF. The DNA for the CDR3 is TGTGCCAGCAGTAGACCGGGACAGGGGCGTGAAAAACTGTTTTTT.

This chain links TRBV7-2 with TRBJ2-7; 10 nucleotides line up with TRBD2. V lost 4 bases to trimming and J lost 2 bases; unmatched junction nucleotides: 5. CDR1 is SGHTA and CDR2 is FQGNSA in the germline V gene. CDR3 length: 15 amino acids. The CDR3 sequence: CASSSRSGGAYEQYF. The CDR3 DNA sequence: TGTGCCAGCAGCTCCCGCAGCGGGGGGGCCTACGAGCAGTACTTC. The complete variable domain, with remaining parts taken from reference TRBV7-2 and TRBJ2-7, reads GAGVSQSPSNKVTEKGKDVELRCDPISGHTALYWYRQSLGQGLEFLIYFQGNSAPDKSGLPSDRFSAERTGGSVSTLTIQRTQQEDSAVYLCASSSRSGGAYEQYFGPGTRLTVT.

This clone has a single count. This chain joins TRBV6-1 and TRBJ2-1; no reliable D call. CDR3 length: 12 residues. Looked up from germline, CDR1 is MNHNS and CDR2 is SASEGT. With 4 bases removed from V and 10 bases from J, the gap between germline ends came to 11 bases. CDR3 residues: CASSGMVGEQFF. The CDR3 DNA follows: TGTGCCAGCAGTGGGATGGTGGGGGAGCAGTTCTTC.

The V gene is TRBV6-5, the J gene TRBJ1-1; 7 nucleotides align to TRBD1. With 0 bases clipped from V and 7 bases from J, the junction kept 5 bases outside the gene matches. From germline, CDR1 is MNHEY and CDR2 SVGAGI. This CDR3 contains 14 residues. The CDR3 loop reads CASSYSQGEVEAFF. Written as DNA, the CDR3 is TGTGCCAGCAGTTACTCGCAGGGGGAGGTTGAAGCTTTCTTT.

V is TRBV18 and J is TRBJ2-3; D tentatively reads TRBD1 or TRBD2 (6 bases each). Germline CDR1 is KGHSH and CDR2 is LQKENI. This CDR3 spans 15 amino acids. V lost 6 bases to trimming and J lost 2 bases, with 15 bases between them. DNA of the CDR3: TGTGCCAGCTCGCCCGGGGGCGCAGACACAGATACGCAGTATTTT. Residues: CASSPGGADTDTQYF.

Here the CDR3 reads CASSGLAGGGETQYF. The CDR3 nucleotides read TGTGCCAGCAGTGGACTAGCGGGGGGGGGAGAGACCCAGTACTTC. The chain uses TRBV2 and TRBJ2-5; 14 bases align to TRBD2. The V segment lost 4 bases and the J segment 4 bases; nucleotides outside the gene matches: 2. The germline gives CDR1 SNHLY, CDR2 FYNNEI. The CDR3 consists of 15 residues.

In its sample, this clone was seen a few times. The V call is TRBV11-3, the J call TRBJ2-1, with 7 positions matching TRBD2. Germline V gives CDR1 SGHNT, CDR2 YENEEA. The CDR3 length is 17 residues. The trim removed 3 bases at V and 8 bases at J, leaving 16 bases unmatched. CDR3: CASSLGVTGRAGDEQFF. The CDR3 region has the DNA TGTGCCAGCAGCTTGGGGGTAACGGGGAGGGCCGGTGATGAGCAGTTCTTC.

CDR3 sequence (DNA): TGTGCCAGCAGCTTAGTATTTGGGGCGAATGAAAAACTGTTTTTT. It translates to CASSLVFGANEKLFF. This chain uses TRBV7-2 with TRBJ1-4, with D tentatively TRBD1 (5 bases). Trimming stripped 1 base from V and 5 bases from J, with 11 bases between. Germline V gene sequence: CDR1 SGHTA, CDR2 FQGNSA. This CDR3 is 15 amino acids long.

J is TRBJ2-7 and V is TRBV6-5, with D perhaps matching TRBD2 (6 bases). The germline V gene has CDR1 MNHEY and CDR2 SVGAGI. Trimming took off 3 bases at V and 2 bases at J, with 11 bases between the two ends. CDR3 length: 14 amino acids. The CDR3 here is CASSYKEGPYEQYF. Written as DNA, the CDR3 is TGTGCCAGCAGTTATAAGGAGGGTCCCTACGAGCAGTACTTC.

A word on this clone: Other DNA sequences within the sample encode an identical CDR3. The gene calls are TRBV5-1 and TRBJ2-3; maybe TRBD1 (5 bases). V was shortened by 0 bases and J by 6 bases, with 14 bases between the two germline ends. The CDR3 runs 15 residues. Germline loops: CDR1 SGHRS, CDR2 YFSETQ. The CDR3 DNA sequence: TGCGCCAGCAGCTTGGTAGGGGATTCAACGGATACGCAGTATTTT. Translation gives CASSLVGDSTDTQYF.

This CDR3 reads CASSRSGRAGYEQYF. CDR3 DNA sequence: TGCGCCAGCAGCCGTAGCGGGAGGGCTGGCTACGAGCAGTACTTC. V and J are TRBV5-1 and TRBJ2-5; 11 positions agree with TRBD2. The end of the DNA is better explained by TRBJ2-7, so the J call may be wrong. This CDR3 comprises 15 residues. Germline V gene sequence: CDR1 SGHRS, CDR2 YFSETQ.

The rearrangement links TRBV30 to TRBJ2-4; 9 bases fit TRBD2. J was trimmed by 1 base and V by 5 bases; bases with no gene match: 6. The germline gives CDR1 GTSNPN, CDR2 SVGIG (reference sequence). This CDR3 comprises 15 residues. This CDR3 is CAWAGGRGAKNIQYF. The CDR3 DNA sequence: TGTGCCTGGGCGGGAGGGCGCGGGGCCAAAAACATTCAGTACTTC.

The CDR3 reads CASSLQGVSYEQYF. CDR3 DNA: TGCGCCAGCAGCCTACAGGGGGTTAGCTACGAGCAGTACTTC. The chain uses TRBV5-1 and TRBJ2-5; 8 bases are a match to TRBD1. The J call may not be correct, given that the DNA end is closer to TRBJ2-7. The germline gives CDR1 SGHRS, CDR2 YFSETQ. The CDR3 consists of 14 residues.

The CDR3 spells CASSSPGGVRYEQYF. For the CDR3, the DNA is TGTGCCAGCAGTTCCCCGGGGGGGGTAAGGTACGAGCAGTACTTC. This rearrangement joins TRBV6-5 to TRBJ2-7, with TRBD2 matching 8 bases. The germline V gene has CDR1 MNHEY and CDR2 SVGAGI. This CDR3 region has 15 residues. V shed 4 bases and J 4 bases; nucleotides not matched to a gene: 9.

The CDR3 DNA reads as TGTGCCAGCAGCTTAGCACTAGCGGACTCCTACAATGAGCAGTTCTTC. Translation: CASSLALADSYNEQFF. V usage is TRBV13 and J usage is TRBJ2-1; 8 nucleotides match TRBD2. The CDR3 length is 16 residues. The germline gives CDR1 PRHDT, CDR2 FYEKMQ (reference sequence). V shed 1 base, J shed 0 bases, and the junction held 2 bases outside the gene matches.

CDR3 protein: CASSPRDEDSNQPQHF. The CDR3 nucleotides are TGTGCCAGTAGTCCCAGGGACGAGGATAGCAATCAGCCCCAGCATTTT. V usage is TRBV19 and J usage is TRBJ1-5, with a possible D match to TRBD1 (5 bases). The germline V gene has CDR1 LNHDA and CDR2 SQIVND (reference sequence). The V end lost 5 bases, the J end lost 0 bases, and 14 bases lay between the germline ends. The CDR3 sequence is 16 residues long.

The chain has TRBV6-1 and TRBJ2-2, with a weak D call TRBD2 (5 bases). V lost 6 bases and J 3 bases, leaving 11 bases between the germline ends. The germline V gene encodes CDR1 MNHNS and CDR2 SASEGT. The CDR3 covers 14 residues. Here the CDR3 DNA reads TGTGCCAGCAGACGGGATCCGGACACCGGGGAGCTGTTTTTT. Protein product: CASRRDPDTGELFF.

The chain joins TRBV5-1 to TRBJ2-5; 8 bases line up with TRBD2. The CDR3 consists of 15 residues. Germline V CDR1 and CDR2: SGHRS, YFSETQ. The ends lost 1 base at V and 1 base at J; junction bases unmatched: 3. In nucleotides, the CDR3 is TGCGCCAGCAGCTTGCTGCGGGGGGCCCAAGAGACCCAGTACTTC. Translating gives CASSLLRGAQETQYF. The entire variable domain, with the rest obtained from reference TRBV5-1 and TRBJ2-5, is as follows: KAGVTQTPRYLIKTRGQQVTLSCSPISGHRSVSWYQQTPGQGLQFLFEYFSETQRNKGNFPGRFSGRQFSNSRSEMNVSTLELGDSALYLCASSLLRGAQETQYFGPGTRLLVL.

The CDR3 reads CASSKLQGSNQPQHF. Here the CDR3 DNA reads TGTGCCAGCAGCAAACTCCAGGGGAGCAATCAGCCCCAGCATTTT. The chain couples TRBV6-6 to TRBJ1-5; perhaps TRBD1 as D (6 bases). Germline lookup yields CDR1 MNHNY and CDR2 SVGAGI (reference sequence). Trimming took off 6 bases at V and 1 base at J, with 13 bases between the two ends. CDR3 length equals 15 residues.